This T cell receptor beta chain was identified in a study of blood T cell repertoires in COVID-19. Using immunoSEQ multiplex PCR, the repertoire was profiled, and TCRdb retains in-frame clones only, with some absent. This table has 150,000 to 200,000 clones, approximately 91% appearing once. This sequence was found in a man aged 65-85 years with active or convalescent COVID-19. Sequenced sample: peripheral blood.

The CDR3 DNA is TGTGCCAGCAGCCCCAACCCAGACTACAATGAGCAGTTCTTC. Translating gives CASSPNPDYNEQFF. The chain recombines TRBV3-1 (or the pseudogene TRBV3-2) with TRBJ2-1, with D unresolved. The CDR3 has 14 residues. The V end lost 4 bases, the J end lost 3 bases, and 10 bases lay between the germline ends. In germline, CDR1 is LGHDT, CDR2 YNNKEL (reference sequence).